The T cell receptor beta chain under discussion was sequenced for a study of T cell repertoires in cytomegalovirus infection. This CDR3 is built from 16 residues. Per the germline V gene, CDR1 is SQVTM and CDR2 is ANQGSEA. The V and J ends lost 5 bases and 0 bases, in that order; junction bases with no gene match: 10. The sample holds a few counts of this clonotype. Its antigen is unidentified. Points from the study as a whole: The ex vivo response was dominated by HLA-C-restricted CMV-specific TCR beta clonotypes.

TCRdb fed the reads into MiXCR, producing one record per CDR3 protein. This sample has hundreds of thousands of distinct CDR3 sequences, with approximately 46% found just once. This clonotype was obtained from a human donor in good health (CMV status not recorded). Some clones in this sample may be carry-over from other donors' samples. V and J are TRBV29-1 and TRBJ2-1; 7 bases are a match to TRBD1. Specimen: cultured PBMCs, collected from culture after CMV antigen stimulation. DNA for the CDR3: TGCAGCGTTCGGATTTCTGGGACAGCCTCCTACAATGAGCAGTTCTTC. It yields the protein CSVRISGTASYNEQFF.